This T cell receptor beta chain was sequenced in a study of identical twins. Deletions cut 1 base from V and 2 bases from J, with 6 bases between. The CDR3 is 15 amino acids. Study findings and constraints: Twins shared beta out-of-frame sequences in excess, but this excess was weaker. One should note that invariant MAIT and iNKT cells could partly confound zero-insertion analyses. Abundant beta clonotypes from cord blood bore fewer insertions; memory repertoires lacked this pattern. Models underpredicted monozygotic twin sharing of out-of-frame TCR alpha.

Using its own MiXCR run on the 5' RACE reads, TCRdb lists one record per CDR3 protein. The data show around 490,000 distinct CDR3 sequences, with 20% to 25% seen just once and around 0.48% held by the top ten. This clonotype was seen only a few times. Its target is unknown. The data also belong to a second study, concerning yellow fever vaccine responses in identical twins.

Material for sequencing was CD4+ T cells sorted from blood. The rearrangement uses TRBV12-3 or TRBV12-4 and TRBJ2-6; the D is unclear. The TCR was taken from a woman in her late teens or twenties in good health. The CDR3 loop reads CASSLGRAGANVLTF. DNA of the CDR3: TGTGCCAGCAGTTTAGGGCGTGCTGGGGCCAACGTCCTGACTTTC.